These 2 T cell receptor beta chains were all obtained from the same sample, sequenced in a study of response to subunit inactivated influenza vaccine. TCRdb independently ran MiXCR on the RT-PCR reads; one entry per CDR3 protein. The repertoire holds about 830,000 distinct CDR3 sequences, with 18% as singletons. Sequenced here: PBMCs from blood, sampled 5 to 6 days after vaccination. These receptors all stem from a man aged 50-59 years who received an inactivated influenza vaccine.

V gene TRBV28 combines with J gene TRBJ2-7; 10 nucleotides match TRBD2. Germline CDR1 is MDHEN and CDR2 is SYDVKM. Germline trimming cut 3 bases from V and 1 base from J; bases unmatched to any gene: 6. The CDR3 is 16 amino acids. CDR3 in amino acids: CASSFGSGRRSYEQYF. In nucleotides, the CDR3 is TGTGCCAGCAGTTTCGGTAGCGGGAGGAGGTCCTACGAGCAGTACTTC.

CDR3 coding DNA: TGCGCCAGCAGCCTTCAAGGGGGAGATCAGCCCCAGCATTTT. Its protein is CASSLQGGDQPQHF. The chain combines TRBV4-3 with TRBJ1-5, with a possible D match to TRBD1 (6 bases). The germline V gene has CDR1 LGHNA and CDR2 YSLEER. The germline V and J ends were trimmed by 4 bases and 5 bases, with 12 bases remaining between them. The CDR3 is 14 amino acids.